This T cell receptor (beta chain) was observed in a study of CD8 T cells in ankylosing spondylitis. This clonotype was recorded at least ten times. What it binds is unknown. General study findings and limits: Disease-linked clones proved CD8+ and comparatively uncommon in peripheral blood. Significant enrichment of disease-linked clones was reportedly seen in matched ankylosing spondylitis synovial fluid. The study identified a TCR beta motif of fewer than 10 highly homologous variants that appeared characteristic of ankylosing spondylitis blood.

Construction of TCR beta libraries was performed using quantitative 5'-RACE with molecular barcodes. TCRdb used MiXCR to reprocess the 5' RACE reads, holding one entry per CDR3 protein. The sample contains 250,000 or so distinct CDR3 sequences, around 25% of which appear only once. The ends lost 3 bases at V and 7 bases at J; junction bases unmatched: 5. The germline gives CDR1 DFQATT, CDR2 SNEGSKA (reference sequence). The CDR3 has 12 residues. The sequence derives from a male donor with ankylosing spondylitis or in good health (not recorded which). V gene TRBV20-1 combines with J gene TRBJ1-1, with 7 nucleotides matching TRBD1. Sequencing was carried out using blood, either unsorted or a sorted T cell fraction (not recorded which). CDR3 region: CSARRQGDEAFF. CDR3 coding DNA: TGCAGTGCTAGGCGACAGGGCGATGAAGCTTTCTTT.